This T cell receptor (beta chain) emerged from a study of CD8+ T cells in alopecia areata. The CDR3 length is 18 residues. V lost 6 bases and J 0 bases, leaving 21 bases between the germline ends. Following RNA extraction, reverse transcription yielded cDNA that acted as the sequencing template. Measured with immunoSEQ multiplex PCR; TCRdb has only the in-frame clones, and not every one. The sample consists of some 30,000 clones, 62% of them appearing once. This clone has a handful of counts. Sequencing used NKG2D-high CD8+ T cells sorted from blood. This TCR was recovered from a human donor with alopecia areata. The rearrangement links TRBV23-1 to TRBJ2-4; D gene unclear. TRBV23-1 is flagged as an ORF with uncertain function. In nucleotides, the CDR3 is TGCGCCAGCAGCGACTCCGCGGCAGGCGTTTTAGCCAAAAACATTCAGTACTTC. This sequence encodes CASSDSAAGVLAKNIQYF.